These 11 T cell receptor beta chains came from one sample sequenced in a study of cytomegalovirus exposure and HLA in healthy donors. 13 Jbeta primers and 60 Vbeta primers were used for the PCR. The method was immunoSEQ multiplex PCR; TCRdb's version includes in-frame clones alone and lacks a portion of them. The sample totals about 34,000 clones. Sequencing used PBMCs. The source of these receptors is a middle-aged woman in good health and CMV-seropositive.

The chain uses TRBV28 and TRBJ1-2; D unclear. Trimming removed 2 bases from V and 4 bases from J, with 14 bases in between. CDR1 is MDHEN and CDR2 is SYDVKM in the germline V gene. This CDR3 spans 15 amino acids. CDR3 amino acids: CASSLRGGSVYGYTF. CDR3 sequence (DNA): TGTGCCAGCAGTTTACGTGGAGGGTCGGTCTATGGCTACACCTTC.

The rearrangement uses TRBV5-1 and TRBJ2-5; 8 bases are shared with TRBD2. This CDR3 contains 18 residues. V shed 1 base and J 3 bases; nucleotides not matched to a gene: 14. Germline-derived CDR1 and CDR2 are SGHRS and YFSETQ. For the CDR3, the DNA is TGCGCCAGCAGCTTGTACGGCTGGGGAGCGGGGGCCGAAGAGACCCAGTACTTC. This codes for CASSLYGWGAGAEETQYF.

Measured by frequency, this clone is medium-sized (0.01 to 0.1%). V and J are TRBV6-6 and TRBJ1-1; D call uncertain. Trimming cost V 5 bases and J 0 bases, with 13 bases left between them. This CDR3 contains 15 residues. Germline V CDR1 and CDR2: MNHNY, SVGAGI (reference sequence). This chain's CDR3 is CASSKGRTMNTEAFF. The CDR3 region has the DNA TGTGCCAGCAGTAAAGGACGGACTATGAACACTGAAGCTTTCTTT.

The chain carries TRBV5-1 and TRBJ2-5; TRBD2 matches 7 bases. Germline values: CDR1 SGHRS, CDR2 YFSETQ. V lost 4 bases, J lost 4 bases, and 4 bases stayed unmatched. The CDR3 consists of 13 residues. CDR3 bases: TGCGCCAGCAGCCTGCGGGAGCGAGAGACCCAGTACTTC. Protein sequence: CASSLRERETQYF.

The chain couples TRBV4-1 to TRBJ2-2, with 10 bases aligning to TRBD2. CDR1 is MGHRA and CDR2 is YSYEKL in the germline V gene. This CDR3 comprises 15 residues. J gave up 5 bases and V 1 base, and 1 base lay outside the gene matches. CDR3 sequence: CASSQASGRTGELFF. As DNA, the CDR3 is TGCGCCAGCAGCCAAGCTAGCGGGAGAACCGGGGAGCTGTTTTTT.

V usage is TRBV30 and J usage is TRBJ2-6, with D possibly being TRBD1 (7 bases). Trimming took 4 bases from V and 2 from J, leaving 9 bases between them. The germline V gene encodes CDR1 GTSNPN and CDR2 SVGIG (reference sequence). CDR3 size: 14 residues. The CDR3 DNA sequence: TGTGCCTGGACCAGGGGGGCTGGGGCCAACGTCCTGACTTTC. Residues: CAWTRGAGANVLTF.

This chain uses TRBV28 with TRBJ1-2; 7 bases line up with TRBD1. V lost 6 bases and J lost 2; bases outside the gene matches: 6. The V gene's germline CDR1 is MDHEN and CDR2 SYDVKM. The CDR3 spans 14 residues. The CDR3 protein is CASRRGRRNYGYTF. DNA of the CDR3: TGTGCCAGCAGGAGGGGGCGGAGGAACTATGGCTACACCTTC.

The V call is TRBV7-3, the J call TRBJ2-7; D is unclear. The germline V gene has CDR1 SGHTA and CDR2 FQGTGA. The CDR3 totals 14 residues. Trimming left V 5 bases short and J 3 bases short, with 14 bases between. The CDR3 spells CASSPLGPDYEQYF. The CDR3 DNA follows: TGTGCCAGCAGCCCCCTTGGGCCTGACTACGAGCAGTACTTC.

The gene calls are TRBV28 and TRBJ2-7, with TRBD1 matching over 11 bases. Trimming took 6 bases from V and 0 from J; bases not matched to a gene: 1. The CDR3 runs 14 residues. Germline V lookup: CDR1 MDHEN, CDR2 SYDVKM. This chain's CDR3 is CASRGTGGSYEQYF. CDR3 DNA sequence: TGTGCCAGCAGGGGGACAGGGGGCTCCTACGAGCAGTACTTC.

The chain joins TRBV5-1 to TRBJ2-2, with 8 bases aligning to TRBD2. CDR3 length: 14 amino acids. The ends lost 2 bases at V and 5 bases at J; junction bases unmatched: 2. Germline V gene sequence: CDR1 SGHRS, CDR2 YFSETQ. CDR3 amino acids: CASSFASGTGELFF. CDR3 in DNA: TGCGCCAGCAGCTTTGCTAGCGGGACCGGGGAGCTGTTTTTT.

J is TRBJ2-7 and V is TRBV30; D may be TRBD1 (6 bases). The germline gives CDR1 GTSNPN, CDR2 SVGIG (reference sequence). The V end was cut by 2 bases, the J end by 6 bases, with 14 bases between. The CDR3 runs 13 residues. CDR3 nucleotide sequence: TGTGCCTGGAGTCTCAGGGGCGGAGGCGAGCAGTACTTC. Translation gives CAWSLRGGGEQYF.